The 15 T cell receptor beta chains in this list originate from one sample, sequenced in a study of T cells in Graves' hyperthyroidism and ophthalmopathy. RNA transcripts yielded amplified TCR beta CDR3 regions. In the first-round RT-PCR of the TCR CDR3, the HTBI primer set was used. TCRdb ran MiXCR on the multiplex PCR reads and lists one entry per CDR3 protein. The data show about half a million distinct CDR3 sequences, with 20% to 25% seen just once and 49% held by the top ten. The sequencing input was blood. The receptors here all came from a woman in her seventies with Graves' ophthalmopathy.

This chain links TRBV5-1 with TRBJ1-1; the D is unclear. Germline V gene data show CDR1 as SGHRS and CDR2 as YFSETQ. This CDR3 is 13 amino acids long. V lost 4 bases, J lost 5 bases, and 12 bases lay in between. The CDR3 region is CASSQEPGTEAFF. In DNA form, the CDR3 reads TGCGCCAGCAGCCAAGAACCGGGAACTGAAGCTTTCTTT. Full variable domain (rest looked up from reference TRBV5-1 and TRBJ1-1): KAGVTQTPRYLIKTRGQQVTLSCSPISGHRSVSWYQQTPGQGLQFLFEYFSETQRNKGNFPGRFSGRQFSNSRSEMNVSTLELGDSALYLCASSQEPGTEAFFGQGTRLTVV.

The V and J genes are TRBV20-1 and TRBJ2-1; 8 positions match TRBD2. CDR3 size: 14 residues. V gave up 2 bases and J gave up 7 bases; unmatched junction bases: 7. CDR1 is DFQATT and CDR2 is SNEGSKA in the germline V gene (reference sequence). In nucleotides, the CDR3 is TGCAGTGCTAGATCAAGCGGGAGATTAAATGAGCAGTTCTTC. This encodes CSARSSGRLNEQFF.

This clonotype was seen repeatedly, ten times or more. The rearrangement joins TRBV2 to TRBJ2-5, with 8 nucleotides matching TRBD1. The CDR3 is made up of 13 amino acids. V was clipped by 6 bases and J by 4 bases; unmatched bases: 4. Germline V gene lookup returns CDR1 SNHLY and CDR2 FYNNEI. Here the CDR3 DNA reads TGTGCCAGCAGACAGGGGGTGGGAGAGACCCAGTACTTC. Residues: CASRQGVGETQYF.

The rearrangement uses TRBV14 and TRBJ2-3; D unresolved. The germline V and J ends were trimmed by 4 bases and 2 bases, with 7 bases remaining between them. The CDR3 has 13 amino acids. CDR1 is SGHDN and CDR2 is FVKESK in the germline V gene. CDR3 sequence reads: CASSPLTTDTQYF. In DNA, the CDR3 is TGTGCCAGCAGCCCTCTAACCACAGATACGCAGTATTTT.

This chain links TRBV3-1 with TRBJ1-5; D is perhaps TRBD1 (6 bases). CDR1 is LGHDT, CDR2 YNNKEL, per germline (reference sequence). The CDR3 covers 14 residues. Trimming shortened V by 9 bases and J by 0 bases, and 12 bases separated the two germline ends. CDR3 in DNA: TGTGCCAGTGGACAGTATAATAGCAATCAGCCCCAGCATTTT. As protein: CASGQYNSNQPQHF.

The V call is TRBV28, the J call TRBJ2-3; either TRBD1 or TRBD2 may fit D (5 bases each). The CDR3 has 12 residues. Looked up from germline, CDR1 is MDHEN and CDR2 is SYDVKM. V lost 5 bases and J 14 bases, leaving 17 bases between the germline ends. CDR3: CASSPGRLPRYF. CDR3 coding DNA: TGTGCCAGCAGTCCGGGGCGCCTGCCGCGGTATTTT.

This clonotype was seen more than once but under ten times. The chain joins TRBV5-1 to TRBJ2-2, with D tentatively TRBD1 (6 bases). Germline CDR1 is SGHRS and CDR2 is YFSETQ. The CDR3 totals 14 residues. Trimming left V 7 bases short and J 7 bases short, with 17 bases between. The CDR3 spells CASSRGGSYGELFF. CDR3 sequence (DNA): TGCGCCAGCTCCAGAGGGGGATCGTACGGGGAGCTGTTTTTT.

The rearrangement joins TRBV4-2 to TRBJ1-2; possible D gene TRBD1, 6 bases. The CDR3 loop spans 15 amino acids. With 1 base removed from V and 5 bases from J, the gap between germline ends came to 14 bases. Germline-derived CDR1 and CDR2 are LGHNA and YNFKEQ. The CDR3 here is CASSQGTGTLYGYTF. CDR3 DNA sequence: TGTGCCAGCAGCCAAGGGACCGGGACACTTTATGGCTACACCTTC.

This clonotype was seen more than once but under ten times. The chain links TRBV20-1 to TRBJ1-2, with 8 bases that match TRBD1. Germline CDR1 reads DFQATT; CDR2 reads SNEGSKA (reference sequence). Germline trimming cut 3 bases from V and 3 bases from J; bases unmatched to any gene: 3. The CDR3 is made up of 13 amino acids. The CDR3: CSASRGRDYGYTF. The CDR3 region has the DNA TGCAGTGCTAGCAGGGGGCGCGACTATGGCTACACCTTC.

This chain uses TRBV2 with TRBJ1-5; 7 positions match TRBD1. CDR3 size: 14 residues. Germline V gene data show CDR1 as SNHLY and CDR2 as FYNNEI. The trim removed 4 bases at V and 7 bases at J, leaving 7 bases unmatched. The CDR3 nucleotides read TGTGCCAGCAGTGTAGAGGCAGGGGGACAGCCCCAGCATTTT. It translates to CASSVEAGGQPQHF.

This clonotype has at least ten counts. The chain recombines TRBV10-3 with TRBJ1-6; D gene ambiguous. With 5 bases removed from V and 8 bases from J, the gap between germline ends came to 10 bases. CDR3 size: 13 residues. CDR1 and CDR2 from the germline V gene are ENHRY and SYGVKD. CDR3 amino acids: CAISRREDSPLHF. CDR3 bases: TGTGCCATCAGTAGAAGGGAGGATTCACCCCTCCACTTT.

The CDR3 reads CASSQGFGLYNEQFF. The CDR3 region has the DNA TGTGCCAGCAGCCAAGGCTTCGGGCTATACAATGAGCAGTTCTTC. This sequence joins TRBV3-1 and TRBJ2-1; D is undetermined. The CDR3 loop spans 15 amino acids. Trimming left V 1 base short and J 4 bases short, with 11 bases between. Germline CDR1 and CDR2: LGHDT and YNNKEL (reference sequence).

On this clonotype: A read error may explain this, as a much larger clone is one base away. The gene calls are TRBV7-9 and TRBJ2-7; 7 bases are shared with TRBD1. The CDR3 length is 15 residues. V gave up 8 bases and J gave up 0 bases; unmatched junction bases: 10. CDR1 is SEHNR, CDR2 FQNEAQ, per germline (reference sequence). The CDR3 sequence is CASGPGQDNSYEQYF. DNA for the CDR3: TGTGCCAGCGGCCCAGGACAGGACAACTCCTACGAGCAGTACTTC.

This clonotype has ten or more counts. This chain links TRBV28 with TRBJ1-1; D is unclear. CDR3 size: 14 residues. Germline lookup yields CDR1 MDHEN and CDR2 SYDVKM. V lost 2 bases to trimming and J lost 2 bases, with 9 bases between them. The CDR3 sequence is CASSLAGDNTEAFF. The DNA of the CDR3 is TGTGCCAGCAGTTTAGCAGGAGATAACACTGAAGCTTTCTTT.

This chain connects TRBV18 to TRBJ1-1; unclear D gene. The germline V gene encodes CDR1 KGHSH and CDR2 LQKENI. V lost 0 bases, J lost 7 bases, and 12 bases lay in between. The CDR3 is made up of 14 amino acids. CDR3 amino acids: CASSPPSMLYEAFF. CDR3 coding DNA: TGTGCCAGCTCACCACCCTCAATGCTGTATGAAGCTTTCTTT.